These 30 T cell receptor beta chains came from one sample sequenced in a study of early T cells in non-severe SARS-CoV-2 infection. TCRdb reanalysed the 5' RACE reads using MiXCR and keeps one entry per CDR3 protein. The sample has around 92,000 distinct CDR3 sequences, roughly 9.6% seen once. Sample: whole blood. Receptors originate from an adult who was a healthcare worker with PCR-confirmed SARS-CoV-2 infection or an uninfected control (not recorded which).

V is TRBV29-1 and J is TRBJ2-4; D is ambiguous. The V and J ends lost 7 bases and 0 bases respectively, with 10 bases between them. The CDR3 contains 13 residues. Germline assignment: CDR1 SQVTM and CDR2 ANQGSEA. The CDR3 sequence: CSGYISAKNIQYF. The CDR3 nucleotides are TGCAGCGGCTATATATCAGCCAAAAACATTCAGTACTTC.

The genes are TRBV20-1 and TRBJ1-2, with a tentative D call TRBD1 (6 bases). The CDR3 loop spans 14 amino acids. Germline values: CDR1 DFQATT, CDR2 SNEGSKA (reference sequence). V shed 6 bases and J shed 4 bases, with 18 bases lying between them. CDR3 coding DNA: TGCAGTGCGGGGATGGACAGCTTTACCTATGGCTACACCTTC. Its translation: CSAGMDSFTYGYTF.

This chain connects TRBV28 to TRBJ2-7; D may match TRBD1 or TRBD2 (6 bases each). Germline V gene sequence: CDR1 MDHEN, CDR2 SYDVKM. The CDR3 has 14 residues. V was trimmed by 6 bases and J by 3 bases, leaving 15 bases between them. CDR3 in amino acids: CASRGAEGRYEQYF. Written as DNA, the CDR3 is TGTGCCAGCAGGGGGGCGGAGGGACGCTACGAGCAGTACTTC.

There are many counts of this clonotype. V usage is TRBV3-1 and J usage is TRBJ1-1; no definite D call. CDR1 and CDR2 (germline): LGHDT, YNNKEL (reference sequence). The CDR3 has 14 amino acids. Trimming took 0 bases from V and 1 from J, leaving 6 bases between them. This chain's CDR3 is CASSQDRQNTEAFF. CDR3 sequence (DNA): TGTGCCAGCAGCCAAGATCGGCAGAACACTGAAGCTTTCTTT.

There are many counts of this clonotype. The rearrangement uses TRBV7-9 and TRBJ1-1; TRBD1 matches 7 bases. The length of the CDR3 is 14 residues. The J segment lost 7 bases and the V segment lost 7 bases, leaving 12 bases of the junction unmatched. CDR1 is SEHNR, CDR2 FQNEAQ, per germline (reference sequence). Written as DNA, the CDR3 is TGTGCCAGCACGGCCGGGACAGCTGACGGTGAAGCTTTCTTT. It codes for CASTAGTADGEAFF.

In the case of this clonotype: The junction departs from the called germline gene at one end, perhaps through a read error. The chain recombines TRBV18 with TRBJ2-3; D call uncertain. Germline CDR1 and CDR2: KGHSH and LQKENI. This CDR3 is 12 amino acids long. The CDR3, as DNA: TGTGTCAGCTCACCCCCGACCGATACGCAGTATTTT. Amino acids: CVSSPPTDTQYF.

This clonotype showed up many times. The CDR3 sequence: CSASSPRGDNEQFF. CDR3 bases: TGCAGTGCTAGTAGCCCCCGCGGGGACAATGAGCAGTTCTTC. The V gene is TRBV20-1, the J gene TRBJ2-1; D is possibly TRBD2 (6 bases). Looked up from germline, CDR1 is DFQATT and CDR2 is SNEGSKA (reference sequence). The ends were cut back, 3 bases at V and 5 bases at J, with 14 bases in the middle. The CDR3 totals 14 residues.

The chain has TRBV6-6 and TRBJ2-1; 11 bases line up with TRBD1. The junction had 4 bases not matched to a gene; V was cut back by 6 bases and J by 3 bases. Germline-derived CDR1 and CDR2 are MNHNY and SVGAGI (reference sequence). The CDR3 totals 15 residues. The chain's CDR3 is CASRSGTGGYNEQFF. The CDR3 nucleotides read TGTGCCAGCAGGTCCGGGACAGGGGGCTACAATGAGCAGTTCTTC.

This clonotype was recorded at least ten times. The chain carries TRBV4-1 and TRBJ2-1; D is ambiguous. This CDR3 contains 16 residues. Per the germline V gene, CDR1 is MGHRA and CDR2 is YSYEKL. V lost 0 bases to trimming and J lost 0 bases, with 9 bases between them. The CDR3 DNA reads TGCGCCAGCAGCCAAGAGGACCGCAGCTCCTACAATGAGCAGTTCTTC. Protein product: CASSQEDRSSYNEQFF.

This clonotype appeared many times. The J gene is TRBJ2-2, the V gene TRBV5-1; TRBD1 matches 8 bases. CDR1 is SGHRS and CDR2 is YFSETQ in the germline V gene. The V segment lost 3 bases and the J segment 2 bases; nucleotides outside the gene matches: 6. The CDR3 sequence is 16 residues long. Here the CDR3 DNA reads TGCGCCAGCAGCTATTCAGGACAGGGAAACACCGGGGAGCTGTTTTTT. Translating gives CASSYSGQGNTGELFF.

This clonotype has ten or more counts. This chain links TRBV27 with TRBJ2-7; TRBD1 is a possible D gene (6 bases). V shed 3 bases and J shed 2 bases, with 8 bases lying between them. This CDR3 region has 13 residues. Germline V gene lookup returns CDR1 MNHEY and CDR2 SMNVEV (reference sequence). The CDR3 loop reads CASSLGATYEQYF. The CDR3 DNA sequence: TGTGCCAGCAGTTTGGGGGCTACCTACGAGCAGTACTTC.

The sample holds many counts of this clonotype. The rearrangement links TRBV18 to TRBJ2-7; TRBD1 agrees at 7 bases. The germline gives CDR1 KGHSH, CDR2 LQKENI. The CDR3 is 13 amino acids. Trimming at V came to 4 bases and at J to 3 bases, leaving 3 bases not matched to a gene. The DNA of the CDR3 is TGTGCCAGCTCACTCGGGACAGACTACGAGCAGTACTTC. This gives the protein CASSLGTDYEQYF.

This clonotype was seen repeatedly, ten times or more. This chain joins TRBV5-4 and TRBJ2-6; TRBD2 aligns across 13 bases. This CDR3 comprises 17 residues. The junction had 4 bases not matched to a gene; V was cut back by 3 bases and J by 4 bases. Germline V lookup: CDR1 SGHNT, CDR2 YYREEE (reference sequence). The CDR3 sequence: CASSSTSGGLGANVLTF. CDR3 nucleotide sequence: TGTGCCAGCAGCTCGACTAGCGGGGGGCTCGGGGCCAACGTCCTGACTTTC.

This clonotype was observed a few times. The chain couples TRBV7-9 to TRBJ2-1; D ambiguous. Trimming removed 3 bases at V and 7 bases at J, with 7 bases between. CDR1 SEHNR and CDR2 FQNEAQ come from the germline V gene (reference sequence). The CDR3 runs 12 residues. The DNA for the CDR3 is TGTGCCAGCAGCTTCACTCGGAATGAGCAGTTCTTC. Amino acid sequence: CASSFTRNEQFF.

CDR3 DNA sequence: TGTGCCAGCAGCCTTCAGGGGCGCGAAGAGACCCAGTACTTC. Protein sequence: CASSLQGREETQYF. The gene calls are TRBV3-1 and TRBJ2-5; D may be TRBD1 (6 bases). The germline CDR1 and CDR2 sequences are LGHDT and YNNKEL (reference sequence). V shed 4 bases and J shed 3 bases, with 12 bases lying between them. This CDR3 is built from 14 residues.

This clonotype was counted at least ten times. This sequence joins TRBV5-1 and TRBJ2-3, with D possibly matching TRBD1 (6 bases). The CDR3 extends over 14 amino acids. Germline values: CDR1 SGHRS, CDR2 YFSETQ. V dropped 2 bases and J dropped 2 bases, with 9 bases sitting between them. Here the CDR3 reads CASSLQGPTDTQYF. CDR3 nucleotides: TGCGCCAGCAGCTTACAGGGTCCCACAGATACGCAGTATTTT.

There are a few counts of this clonotype. The chain employs TRBV29-1 and TRBJ1-1; D remains unclear. V was pared by 5 bases and J by 0 bases, with 7 bases between. In germline, CDR1 is SQVTM, CDR2 ANQGSEA. This CDR3 has 12 amino acids. CDR3 DNA: TGCAGCGTTAAGCCACTGAACACTGAAGCTTTCTTT. Residues: CSVKPLNTEAFF.

There are a few counts of this clonotype. The chain uses TRBV24-1 and TRBJ2-1; no reliable D call. V dropped 1 base and J dropped 5 bases, with 11 bases sitting between them. The CDR3 totals 15 residues. Germline V gene lookup returns CDR1 KGHDR and CDR2 SFDVKD. The CDR3, as DNA: TGTGCCACCAGTGATTTAAGGCAGGACCACAATGAGCAGTTCTTC. Translated, it gives CATSDLRQDHNEQFF.

This clonotype was picked up a small number of times. The J gene is TRBJ1-5, the V gene TRBV28; D not certain. The CDR3 loop spans 17 amino acids. V gave up 1 base and J gave up 4 bases, with 17 bases separating them. Germline assignment: CDR1 MDHEN and CDR2 SYDVKM. The CDR3 DNA reads TGTGCCAGCAGTTTATTACTCATTGCGAGAGGAAATCAGCCCCAGCATTTT. The encoded protein is CASSLLLIARGNQPQHF.

The table lists this clonotype with many counts. V is TRBV5-6 and J is TRBJ1-1; the match to TRBD1 covers 9 bases. Germline V gene sequence: CDR1 SGHDT, CDR2 YYEEEE. The V and J ends lost 1 base and 10 bases, in that order; junction bases with no gene match: 8. The CDR3 has 14 amino acids. Written as DNA, the CDR3 is TGTGCCAGCAGCTTGTTGGGACAGGGCGGTCGAGCTTTCTTT. Amino acid sequence: CASSLLGQGGRAFF.

This clonotype has ten or more counts. J is TRBJ2-2 and V is TRBV5-1; TRBD2 aligns across 14 bases. The length of the CDR3 is 19 residues. V shed 0 bases and J 1 base; nucleotides not matched to a gene: 5. Germline V gene sequence: CDR1 SGHRS, CDR2 YFSETQ. The CDR3 loop is CASSLAPGTSGRNTGELFF. The CDR3 DNA follows: TGCGCCAGCAGCTTGGCCCCCGGGACTAGCGGGAGGAACACCGGGGAGCTGTTTTTT.

The genes are TRBV5-1 and TRBJ2-1; no clear D gene. Germline CDR1 reads SGHRS; CDR2 reads YFSETQ. The CDR3 is 15 residues long. V lost 2 bases and J 0 bases, leaving 9 bases between the germline ends. The CDR3 DNA is TGCGCCAGCAGCTTCTTCCAGAGCTCCTACAATGAGCAGTTCTTC. This encodes CASSFFQSSYNEQFF.

This clonotype was observed a handful of times. This chain connects TRBV3-1 to TRBJ2-4, with D hard to call. The germline CDR1 and CDR2 sequences are LGHDT and YNNKEL (reference sequence). Trimming removed 5 bases from V and 0 bases from J, with 11 bases in between. The CDR3 extends over 15 amino acids. The CDR3 protein is CASSGGILAKNIQYF. In DNA, the CDR3 is TGTGCCAGCAGCGGTGGGATTCTAGCCAAAAACATTCAGTACTTC.

Many counts were recorded for this clonotype. The chain combines TRBV4-1 with TRBJ1-1; the D is unclear. V lost 0 bases, J lost 1 base, and 21 bases lay in between. Germline V gene sequence: CDR1 MGHRA, CDR2 YSYEKL. The CDR3 totals 19 residues. The CDR3 region is CASSQDPGEWVGRNTEAFF. CDR3 coding DNA: TGCGCCAGCAGCCAAGATCCTGGTGAATGGGTAGGGCGGAACACTGAAGCTTTCTTT.

This clonotype has a handful of counts. The genes are TRBV27 and TRBJ1-2; TRBD1 matches 8 bases. This CDR3 comprises 13 residues. CDR1 and CDR2 (germline): MNHEY, SMNVEV (reference sequence). V lost 6 bases, J lost 6 bases, and 6 bases stayed unmatched. This CDR3 reads CASREGQGNGYTF. The CDR3 DNA is TGTGCCAGCAGGGAAGGACAGGGAAATGGCTACACCTTC.

This clonotype was observed a few times. V is TRBV4-2 and J is TRBJ2-1; 11 nucleotides agree with TRBD2. The CDR3 covers 15 residues. Germline V gene data show CDR1 as LGHNA and CDR2 as YNFKEQ. The V gene end was trimmed by 5 bases and the J gene end by 3 bases; junction bases not matched to a gene: 3. In DNA form, the CDR3 reads TGTGCCAGCAGCTTGGGACTAGCGGACTACAATGAGCAGTTCTTC. Its translation is CASSLGLADYNEQFF.

This clonotype was seen repeatedly, ten times or more. The chain links TRBV2 to TRBJ2-1, with D possibly TRBD2 on 5 matching bases. Germline V gene data show CDR1 as SNHLY and CDR2 as FYNNEI. V lost 7 bases and J 14 bases, leaving 15 bases between the germline ends. The CDR3 runs 11 residues. Here the CDR3 DNA reads TGTGCCAGCACCCGACCCGTGCGGGAGTTCTTC. This codes for CASTRPVREFF.

This clonotype appeared many times. The chain combines TRBV5-1 with TRBJ2-1; 13 bases fit TRBD2. There are 17 residues in the CDR3. The germline CDR1 and CDR2 sequences are SGHRS and YFSETQ. The junction had 9 bases not matched to a gene; V was cut back by 4 bases and J by 5 bases. The CDR3 spells CASSLPLAGGPHNEQFF. CDR3 bases: TGCGCCAGCAGCCTACCACTAGCGGGAGGGCCCCACAATGAGCAGTTCTTC. Full variable domain (remainder filled in from reference TRBV5-1 and TRBJ2-1): KAGVTQTPRYLIKTRGQQVTLSCSPISGHRSVSWYQQTPGQGLQFLFEYFSETQRNKGNFPGRFSGRQFSNSRSEMNVSTLELGDSALYLCASSLPLAGGPHNEQFFGPGTRLTVL.

This clonotype was detected a few times. The chain has TRBV5-1 and TRBJ2-7, with D possibly being TRBD2 (6 bases). Germline V lookup: CDR1 SGHRS, CDR2 YFSETQ. V lost 0 bases and J 1 base, leaving 14 bases between the germline ends. This CDR3 has 16 amino acids. CDR3 region: CASSLGPMAGSYEQYF. The CDR3, as DNA: TGCGCCAGCAGCTTGGGGCCCATGGCGGGATCCTACGAGCAGTACTTC.

V usage is TRBV5-1 and J usage is TRBJ1-5, with D uncertain. Germline CDR1 and CDR2: SGHRS and YFSETQ. The CDR3 sequence is 13 residues long. V was trimmed by 5 bases and J by 11 bases, leaving 17 bases between them. CDR3 DNA sequence: TGCGCCAGCAGGCTGGCCTTCGGAGAGGCCCAGCATTTT. This encodes CASRLAFGEAQHF.